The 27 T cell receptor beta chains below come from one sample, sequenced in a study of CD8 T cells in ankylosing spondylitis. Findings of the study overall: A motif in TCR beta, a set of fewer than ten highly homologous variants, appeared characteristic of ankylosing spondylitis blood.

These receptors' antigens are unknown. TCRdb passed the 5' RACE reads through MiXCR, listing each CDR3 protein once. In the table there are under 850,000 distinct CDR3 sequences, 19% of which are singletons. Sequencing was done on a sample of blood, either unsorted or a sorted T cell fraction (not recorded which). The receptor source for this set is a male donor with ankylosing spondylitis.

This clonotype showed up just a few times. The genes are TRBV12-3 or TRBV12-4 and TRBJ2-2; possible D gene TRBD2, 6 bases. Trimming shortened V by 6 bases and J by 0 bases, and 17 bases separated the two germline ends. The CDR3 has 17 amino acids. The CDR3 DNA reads TGTGCCAGCAGCCCCGGGACTCACCCTACGAACACCGGGGAGCTGTTTTTT. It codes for CASSPGTHPTNTGELFF.

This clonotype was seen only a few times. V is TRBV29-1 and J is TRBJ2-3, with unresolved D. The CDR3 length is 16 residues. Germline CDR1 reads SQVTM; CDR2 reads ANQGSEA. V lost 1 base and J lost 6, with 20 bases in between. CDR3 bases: TGCAGCGTTGAAGGAGCAGGTCGTAATGGCGGTGATACGCAGTATTTT. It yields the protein CSVEGAGRNGGDTQYF.

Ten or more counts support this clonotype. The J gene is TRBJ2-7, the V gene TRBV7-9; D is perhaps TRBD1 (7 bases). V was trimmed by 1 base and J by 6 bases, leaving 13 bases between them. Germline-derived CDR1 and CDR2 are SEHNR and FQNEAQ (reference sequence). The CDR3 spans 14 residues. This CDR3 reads CASSLGRQGGEQYF. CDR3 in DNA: TGTGCCAGCAGCTTAGGGAGACAGGGAGGCGAGCAGTACTTC.

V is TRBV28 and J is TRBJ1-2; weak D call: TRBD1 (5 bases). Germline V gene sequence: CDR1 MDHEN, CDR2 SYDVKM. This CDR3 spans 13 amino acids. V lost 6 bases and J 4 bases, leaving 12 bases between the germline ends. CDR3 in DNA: TGTGCCAGCAGAGAGGGACGGCTCTATGGCTACACCTTC. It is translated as CASREGRLYGYTF.

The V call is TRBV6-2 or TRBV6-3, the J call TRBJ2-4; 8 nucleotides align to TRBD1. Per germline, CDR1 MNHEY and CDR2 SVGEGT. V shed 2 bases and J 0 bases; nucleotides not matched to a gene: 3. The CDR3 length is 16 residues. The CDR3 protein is CASSYGTGLAKNIQYF. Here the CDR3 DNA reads TGTGCCAGCAGTTACGGGACAGGACTAGCCAAAAACATTCAGTACTTC.

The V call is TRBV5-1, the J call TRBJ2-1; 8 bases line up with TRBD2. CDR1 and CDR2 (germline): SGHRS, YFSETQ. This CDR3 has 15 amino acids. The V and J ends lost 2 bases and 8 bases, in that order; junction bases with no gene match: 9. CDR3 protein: CASSFGGLVSDEQFF. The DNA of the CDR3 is TGCGCCAGCAGCTTCGGGGGACTAGTAAGCGATGAGCAGTTCTTC.

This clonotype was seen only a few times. The chain's CDR3 is CASKTGTGHPFV. The CDR3, as DNA: TGTGCCAGCAAAACCGGGACAGGGCACCCCTTTGTC. The chain has TRBV28 and TRBJ2-7; TRBD1 matches at 9 bases. The CDR3 sequence is 12 residues long. The germline gives CDR1 MDHEN, CDR2 SYDVKM.

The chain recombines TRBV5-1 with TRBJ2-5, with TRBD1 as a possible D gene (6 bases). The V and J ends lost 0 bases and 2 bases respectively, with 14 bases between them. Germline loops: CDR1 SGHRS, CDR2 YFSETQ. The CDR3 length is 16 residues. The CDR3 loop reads CASSLAFSGQQETQYF. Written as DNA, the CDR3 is TGCGCCAGCAGCTTGGCGTTCTCGGGACAACAAGAGACCCAGTACTTC.

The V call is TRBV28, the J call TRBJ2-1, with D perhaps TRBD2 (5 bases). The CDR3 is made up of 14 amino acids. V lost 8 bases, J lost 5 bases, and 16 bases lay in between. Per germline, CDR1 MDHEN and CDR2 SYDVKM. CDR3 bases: TGTGCCAGCCCCTTGGTAGCGAGGGACAATGAGCAGTTCTTC. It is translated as CASPLVARDNEQFF. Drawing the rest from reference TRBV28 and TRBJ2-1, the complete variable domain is DVKVTQSSRYLVKRTGEKVFLECVQDMDHENMFWYRQDPGLGLRLIYFSYDVKMKEKGDIPEGYSVSREKKERFSLILESASTNQTSMYLCASPLVARDNEQFFGPGTRLTVL.

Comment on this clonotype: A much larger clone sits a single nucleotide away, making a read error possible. The CDR3: CSARDVNEQFF. The CDR3 DNA is TGCAGTGCTAGAGACGTCAATGAGCAGTTCTTC. The rearrangement links TRBV20-1 to TRBJ2-1, with D hard to call. The CDR3 length is 11 residues. Germline CDR1 reads DFQATT; CDR2 reads SNEGSKA (reference sequence). V was cut by 0 bases and J by 6 bases, with 3 bases left in between.

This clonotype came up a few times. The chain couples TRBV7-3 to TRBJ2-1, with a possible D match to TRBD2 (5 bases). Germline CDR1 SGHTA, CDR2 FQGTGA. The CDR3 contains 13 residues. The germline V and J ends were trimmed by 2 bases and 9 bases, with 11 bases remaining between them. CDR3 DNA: TGTGCCAGCAGCTTAGCACATGCGGGTGAGCAGTTCTTC. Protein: CASSLAHAGEQFF.

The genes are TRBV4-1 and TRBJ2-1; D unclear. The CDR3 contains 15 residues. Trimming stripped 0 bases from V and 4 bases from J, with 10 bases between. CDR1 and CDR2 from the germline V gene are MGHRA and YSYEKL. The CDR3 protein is CASSQEAVLYNEQFF. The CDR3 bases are TGCGCCAGCAGCCAAGAAGCTGTGCTATACAATGAGCAGTTCTTC.

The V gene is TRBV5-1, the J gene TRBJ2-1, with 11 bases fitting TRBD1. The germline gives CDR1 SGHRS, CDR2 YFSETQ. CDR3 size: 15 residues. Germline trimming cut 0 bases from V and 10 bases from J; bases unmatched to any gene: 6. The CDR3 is CASSLGGQGVREQFF. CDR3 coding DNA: TGCGCCAGCAGCTTGGGGGGACAGGGGGTCCGGGAGCAGTTCTTC.

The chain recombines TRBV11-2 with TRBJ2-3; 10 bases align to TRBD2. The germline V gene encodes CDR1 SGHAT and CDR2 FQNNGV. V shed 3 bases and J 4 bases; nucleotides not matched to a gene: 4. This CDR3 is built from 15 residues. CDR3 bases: TGTGCCAGCAGCTTCAGTAGCGGGAGGTCAGATACGCAGTATTTT. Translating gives CASSFSSGRSDTQYF. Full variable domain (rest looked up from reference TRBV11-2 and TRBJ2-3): EAGVAQSPRYKIIEKRQSVAFWCNPISGHATLYWYQQILGQGPKLLIQFQNNGVVDDSQLPKDRFSAERLKGVDSTLKIQPAKLEDSAVYLCASSFSSGRSDTQYFGPGTRLTVL.

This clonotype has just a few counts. CDR3: CASSWGGTSGFTDTQYF. In nucleotides, the CDR3 is TGCGCCAGCAGCTGGGGGGGGACTAGCGGATTCACAGATACGCAGTATTTT. The J gene is TRBJ2-3, the V gene TRBV5-1; 11 bases fit TRBD2. The CDR3 is made up of 17 amino acids. V was pared by 3 bases and J by 2 bases, with 8 bases of the junction left unmatched. Germline loops: CDR1 SGHRS, CDR2 YFSETQ. The full variable domain, in which reference TRBV5-1 and TRBJ2-3 provide the parts outside the CDR3, is KAGVTQTPRYLIKTRGQQVTLSCSPISGHRSVSWYQQTPGQGLQFLFEYFSETQRNKGNFPGRFSGRQFSNSRSEMNVSTLELGDSALYLCASSWGGTSGFTDTQYFGPGTRLTVL.

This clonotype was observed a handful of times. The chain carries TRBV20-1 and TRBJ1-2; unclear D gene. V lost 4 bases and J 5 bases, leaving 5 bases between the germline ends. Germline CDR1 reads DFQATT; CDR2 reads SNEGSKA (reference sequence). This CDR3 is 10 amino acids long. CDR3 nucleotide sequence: TGCAGTGCTAACGAATATGGCTACACCTTC. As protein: CSANEYGYTF.

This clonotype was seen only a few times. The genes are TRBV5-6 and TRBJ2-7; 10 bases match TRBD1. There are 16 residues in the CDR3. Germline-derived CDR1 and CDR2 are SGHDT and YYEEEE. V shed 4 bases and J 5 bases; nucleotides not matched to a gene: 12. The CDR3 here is CASSPRPGQGLHEQYF. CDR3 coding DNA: TGTGCCAGCAGCCCCCGACCGGGACAGGGGCTCCACGAGCAGTACTTC.

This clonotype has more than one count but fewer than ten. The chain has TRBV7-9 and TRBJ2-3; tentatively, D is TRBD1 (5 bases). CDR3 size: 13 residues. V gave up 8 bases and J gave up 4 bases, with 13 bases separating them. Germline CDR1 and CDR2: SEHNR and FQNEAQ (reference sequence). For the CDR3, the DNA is TGTGCCAGCGGACACGCGGCGGCAGATACGCAGTATTTT. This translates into CASGHAAADTQYF.

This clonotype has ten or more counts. The CDR3 region is CSVGTGNTEAFF. CDR3 DNA sequence: TGCAGCGTTGGGACAGGGAACACTGAAGCTTTCTTT. This chain joins TRBV29-1 and TRBJ1-1, with TRBD1 matching 7 bases. The CDR3 has 12 residues. Trimming took 4 bases from V and 1 from J; bases not matched to a gene: 0. Germline CDR1 and CDR2: SQVTM and ANQGSEA.

The CDR3: CASSPRLGDSEAFF. The CDR3 DNA is TGTGCCAGCAGCCCCCGTTTGGGGGATAGTGAAGCTTTCTTT. V usage is TRBV7-8 and J usage is TRBJ1-1; D may be TRBD1 (5 bases). V dropped 5 bases and J dropped 7 bases, with 17 bases sitting between them. This CDR3 is built from 14 residues. CDR1 and CDR2 from the germline V gene are SGHVS and FQNEAQ.

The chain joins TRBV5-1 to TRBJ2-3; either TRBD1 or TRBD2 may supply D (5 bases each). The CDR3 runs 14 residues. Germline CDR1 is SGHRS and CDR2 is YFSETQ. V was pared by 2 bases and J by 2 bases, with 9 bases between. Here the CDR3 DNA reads TGCGCCAGCAGCTTAAGGGACGACACAGATACGCAGTATTTT. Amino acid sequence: CASSLRDDTDTQYF.

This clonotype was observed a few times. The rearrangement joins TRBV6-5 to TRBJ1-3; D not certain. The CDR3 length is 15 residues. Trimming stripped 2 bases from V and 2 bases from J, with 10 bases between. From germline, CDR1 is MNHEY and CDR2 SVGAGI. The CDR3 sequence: CASSYAAGTGNTIYF. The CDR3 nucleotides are TGTGCCAGCAGTTACGCAGCAGGAACTGGAAACACCATATATTTT.

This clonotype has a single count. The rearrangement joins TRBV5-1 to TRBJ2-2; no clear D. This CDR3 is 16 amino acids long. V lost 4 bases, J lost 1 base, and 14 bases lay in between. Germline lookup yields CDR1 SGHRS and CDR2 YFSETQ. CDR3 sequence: CASSPETPRNTGELFF. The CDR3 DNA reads TGCGCCAGCAGCCCGGAGACACCTAGGAACACCGGGGAGCTGTTTTTT.

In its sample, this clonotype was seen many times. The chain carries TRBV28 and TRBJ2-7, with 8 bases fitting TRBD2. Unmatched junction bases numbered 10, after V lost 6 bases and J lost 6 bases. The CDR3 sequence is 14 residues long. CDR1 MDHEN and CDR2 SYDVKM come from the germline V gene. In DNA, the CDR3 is TGTGCCAGCAGGGGCCGGGGGGGCACTCCCGAGCAGTACTTC. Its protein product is CASRGRGGTPEQYF.

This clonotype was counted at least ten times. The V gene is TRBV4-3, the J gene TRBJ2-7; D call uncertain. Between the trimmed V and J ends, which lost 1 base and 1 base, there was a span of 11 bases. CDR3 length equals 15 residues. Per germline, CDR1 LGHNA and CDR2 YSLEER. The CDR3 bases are TGCGCCAGCAGCCAAGGGCCGGCTAGTTCCTACGAGCAGTACTTC. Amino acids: CASSQGPASSYEQYF.

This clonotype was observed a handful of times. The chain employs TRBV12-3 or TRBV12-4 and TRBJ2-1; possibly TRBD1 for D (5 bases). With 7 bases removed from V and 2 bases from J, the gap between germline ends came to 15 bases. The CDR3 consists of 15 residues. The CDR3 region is CASTLTVDTYNEQFF. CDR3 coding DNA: TGTGCCAGCACCCTAACAGTGGACACCTACAATGAGCAGTTCTTC.

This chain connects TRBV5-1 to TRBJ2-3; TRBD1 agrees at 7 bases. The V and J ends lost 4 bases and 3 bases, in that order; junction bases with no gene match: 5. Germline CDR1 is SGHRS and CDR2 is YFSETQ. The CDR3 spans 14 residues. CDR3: CASSRRTGTDTQYF. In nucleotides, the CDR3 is TGCGCCAGCAGCCGCAGGACAGGAACAGATACGCAGTATTTT.